Here is one T cell receptor beta chain with its context. This clone was seen a single time. Its antigen remains unidentified. Base qualities are not recorded, but no much larger clone differs from it by a single base. TCR CDR3 regions were amplified from genomic DNA by multiplex PCR using the deep immunoSEQ assay. Extracted genomic DNA from each cell subset was distributed evenly across all wells of several immunoSEQ 96-well plates, and each plate was treated as a replicate. For sorted subsets, each replicate PCR was loaded with about 0.2 ug genomic DNA, equivalent to some 27,000 T cell genomes. Purified libraries were measured with a Qubit 3.0 fluorometer, size-checked on a Bioanalyzer 2100, and measured again with the KAPA Library Quantification kit. Every immunoSEQ 96-well plate was sequenced on a separate single-read 150-cycle Illumina NextSeq 550 flow cell. From the authors' description of their analysis: The immunoSEQ output contained only junctional sequences without quality scores, so filtering could not match that applied to full-length reads. To assign V/J genes and CDR3, sequences were annotated using PyIR, a Python wrapper for IgBLAST v1.9, with IMGT germline references. Reads were removed for weak V/J assignments (E-value above 1e-6), missing CDR3, stop codons, out-of-frame junctions, or ambiguous translated residues. V3J clonotypes were defined as sequences sharing the same inferred V gene, J gene, and CDR3 amino acid sequence. The percentage overlap between two repertoires was calculated by dividing the number of shared unique clonotypes by the size of the smaller repertoire. Repertoire richness was assessed with RTK rarefaction, the Chao1 estimator, and Recon v2.1 estimates of unobserved clonotypes. OLGA was used to compute generation probabilities for all TCRbeta clonotypes that the gDNA method yielded from a handful of donors. The table comes from immuneACCESS by way of TCRdb, which keeps in-frame sequences with V and J called. Part of the clones is missing from these tables; in studies checked, under half for an unresolved V gene and the rest for unknown reasons. V, J and clone size derive from that table, while D and trimming were established from the DNA sequence. The sample table shows millions of clones, and approximately 94% are seen once. The ten largest clones capture about 1.1% of the sample.

CD8 naive samples were obtained by positive selection for CCR7 among CD45RO-negative cells, yielding a CD45RA+CCR7+ population from which TemRA cells were excluded. Donors were healthy HIV-negative adults with no recently reported acute infections or vaccinations. All donors were Caucasian adults living in Nashville, Tennessee, USA. Blood was obtained by leukapheresis, after which PBMCs were separated by Ficoll-Histopaque density gradient centrifugation and cryopreserved in liquid nitrogen vapor phase. Analytical flow cytometry was used to check the purity and quantity of every magnetically sorted T cell population. Each sorted fraction had its genomic DNA isolated and then quantified by UV absorbance on a Nanodrop 2000c. The data are from a study of shared clonotypes between healthy human individuals (dated by TCRdb to between 2020 and 2021). In the study overall: A couple of women and a few men aged 18 to 49 years were included in the cohort. The study deeply sequenced blood TCR repertoires of five healthy adults to estimate repertoire size and the extent of clonotype sharing between individuals. Leukapheresis yielded between about 0.9 and 10 billion PBMCs per donor. Different laboratories and diverse techniques were used to prepare libraries and sequence TCR repertoires, to increase sequencing depth and limit assay-specific biases. For each donor, three plates each were used for CD4 naive and CD4 memory, two plates were used for CD8 naive, and one plate was used for CD8 memory. Paper-wide results and their limitations: Even with the large sequencing depth, rarefaction of the sorted-subset datasets indicated that sequencing was incomplete. Compared with non-shared clonotypes, clonotypes shared by all four sorted-subset donors had higher generation probabilities. Around 5.4% of naive CD4, more than 3% of naive CD8, approximately 2.2% of memory CD4, and around 0.42% of memory CD8 clonotypes were shared across several donors. Sampling was limited to blood, and TCR repertoires in tissue likely differ from TCR repertoires in blood. Based on pairwise subsampling, the degree of clonotype sharing among donors was expected to be affected by sequencing depth. Because the study included only a small number of donors, the genetic and exposure-history diversity represented was limited. Naive subsets generally had larger estimated clonotype richness than memory subsets.

Looking up the germline V gene (reference sequence) yields CDR1 MNHEY and CDR2 SMNVEV. The CDR3 has 14 amino acids, counting the end cysteine and phenylalanine. The DNA shown is the 42-base CDR3, in frame from base 1. V was cut back by 2 bases and J by 2 bases, leaving a gap of 6 bases between them. The sequence came from a man younger than 35 in good health. Sequenced material: naive CD8+ T cells sorted from blood. The sample's cell subset or site label, in plain terms: CD45RA+CCR7+. The chain is made from TRBV27 and TRBJ2-2; confidence is insufficient to name the D gene. In nucleotides, the sequence is TGTGCCAGCAGTTTAAATAGAAACACCGGGGAGCTGTTTTTT. Its protein is CASSLNRNTGELFF.